Sequencing of this TCR beta chain was carried out in a study of blood T cell repertoires in COVID-19. Study information: Samples representing acute and convalescent COVID-19 were sourced from the United States, Italy and Spain.

The V gene's germline CDR1 is DFQATT and CDR2 SNEGSKA (reference sequence). This CDR3 has 14 amino acids. J gave up 2 bases and V 6 bases, and 5 bases lay outside the gene matches. Some clones are missing from TCRdb's copy, which holds only in-frame ones; the method was immunoSEQ multiplex PCR. Here the sample spans roughly 170,000 clones, roughly 89% being singletons. The specimen sequenced was peripheral blood. This chain connects TRBV20-1 to TRBJ2-1; 9 positions agree with TRBD2. This receptor was taken from a woman aged 70-85 years with COVID-19, enrolled during active disease. CDR3 nucleotides: TGCAGTGCGAGTAGCGGGAGTGCCTACAATGAGCAGTTCTTC. It is translated as CSASSGSAYNEQFF.